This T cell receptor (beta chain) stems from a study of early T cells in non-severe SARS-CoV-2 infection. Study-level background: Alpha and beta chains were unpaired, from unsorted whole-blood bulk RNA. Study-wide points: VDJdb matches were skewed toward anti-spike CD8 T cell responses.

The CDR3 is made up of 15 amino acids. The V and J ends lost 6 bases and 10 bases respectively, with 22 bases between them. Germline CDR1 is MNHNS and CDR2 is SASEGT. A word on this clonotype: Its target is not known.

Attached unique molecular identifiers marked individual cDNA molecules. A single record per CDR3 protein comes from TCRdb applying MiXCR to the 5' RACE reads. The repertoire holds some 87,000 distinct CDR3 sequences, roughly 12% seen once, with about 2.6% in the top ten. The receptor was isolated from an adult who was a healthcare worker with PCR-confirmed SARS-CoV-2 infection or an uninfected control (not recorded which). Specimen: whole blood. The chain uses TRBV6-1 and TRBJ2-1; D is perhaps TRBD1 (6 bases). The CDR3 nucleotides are TGTGCCAGCAGGGAAATGTTCCCCACAGGGAGCGAGCAGTTCTTC. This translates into CASREMFPTGSEQFF.